This T cell receptor (beta chain) was sequenced in a study of Graves' ophthalmopathy and Graves' hyperthyroidism. The authors amplified TCR beta CDR3 regions, and they did so from RNA transcripts for repertoire sequencing. RT-PCR with HTBI primers came first, then second-round multiplex PCR. A single record per CDR3 protein comes from TCRdb applying MiXCR to the multiplex PCR reads. This repertoire shows 300,000 to 400,000 distinct CDR3 sequences, about 17% found once; its top ten account for roughly 2.6%. The V gene end was trimmed by 3 bases and the J gene end by 9 bases; junction bases not matched to a gene: 8. The CDR3 loop spans 14 amino acids. The germline V gene has CDR1 SGHAT and CDR2 FQNNGV.

The sample taken for sequencing was peripheral blood. The chain combines TRBV11-2 with TRBJ2-5; 9 bases align to TRBD2. The sequence derives from an adult woman with stable Graves' hyperthyroidism. The CDR3 is CASSLVAGVSPQYF. Here the CDR3 DNA reads TGTGCCAGCAGCTTGGTAGCGGGAGTATCTCCCCAGTACTTC.